A single sample gave rise to the 3 T cell receptor beta chains below, sequenced in a study of PD-1 blockade in classical Hodgkin lymphoma. All patients experienced relapse after autologous stem cell transplantation, and brentuximab vedotin exposure was variable. The method was immunoSEQ multiplex PCR; TCRdb's version includes in-frame clones alone and lacks a portion of them. The sample lists some 40,000 clones; 60% to 80% were seen once. The sequencing used peripheral blood mononuclear cells (PBMCs), collected before the second cycle of nivolumab. These receptors were obtained from a human donor with classical Hodgkin lymphoma.

The V call is TRBV6-6, the J call TRBJ1-3; TRBD1 is a possible D gene (5 bases). V lost 5 bases and J lost 0, with 11 bases in between. Germline V gene data show CDR1 as MNHNY and CDR2 as SVGAGI (reference sequence). The CDR3 sequence is 15 residues long. The DNA of the CDR3 is TGTGCCAGCAGTAGGGGACGTGGCTCTGGAAACACCATATATTTT. The encoded protein is CASSRGRGSGNTIYF.

This chain links TRBV5-1 with TRBJ2-2, with a weak D call TRBD2 (6 bases). V lost 5 bases and J 6 bases, leaving 8 bases between the germline ends. Germline CDR1 is SGHRS and CDR2 is YFSETQ. The CDR3 consists of 12 residues. CDR3 amino acids: CASRGGAGELFF. CDR3 coding DNA: TGCGCCAGCAGAGGCGGGGCCGGGGAGCTGTTTTTT.

The chain joins TRBV7-9 to TRBJ1-5; D gene uncertain. The CDR3 is made up of 14 amino acids. V was shortened by 3 bases and J by 2 bases, with 8 bases between the two germline ends. CDR1 and CDR2 (germline): SEHNR, FQNEAQ (reference sequence). CDR3 nucleotide sequence: TGTGCCAGCAGCTTTAGTAACGGCAATCAGCCCCAGCATTTT. Amino acids: CASSFSNGNQPQHF.